These 27 T cell receptor beta chains came from one sample sequenced in a study of OX40 agonist ivuxolimab in advanced cancers. TCRdb's table, derived via immunoSEQ multiplex PCR, lists solely in-frame clones and lacks some. The table includes about 72,000 clones, 89% detected once. The material was CD4+ or CD8+ T cells sorted from blood, obtained in a trial of the OX40 agonist ivuxolimab. Receptor source: an adult with an advanced solid tumor such as melanoma, head and neck, liver or kidney cancer.

This chain connects TRBV11-1 to TRBJ2-5, with a weak D call TRBD2 (7 bases). Germline assignment: CDR1 SGHAT and CDR2 FQDESV (reference sequence). V was pared by 5 bases and J by 7 bases, with 14 bases between. CDR3 length: 13 residues. CDR3 in DNA: TGTGCCAGCAGCCACTGGGGGGGCGGGACCCAGTACTTC. Translated: CASSHWGGGTQYF.

The chain is built from TRBV7-2 and TRBJ2-5; TRBD1 is a possible D gene (5 bases). The closer fit of TRBJ2-7 to the DNA end suggests the J call may be wrong. Germline CDR1 and CDR2: SGHTA and FQGNSA. The CDR3 extends over 15 amino acids. As DNA, the CDR3 is TGTGCCAGCAGCTTAGACAGGAGAATGTCCTACGAGCAGTACTTC. Translating it yields CASSLDRRMSYEQYF.

The CDR3 here is CASSQADRDEGKLFF. In nucleotides, the CDR3 is TGCGCCAGCAGCCAAGCCGACAGGGATGAGGGAAAACTGTTTTTT. This chain joins TRBV4-1 and TRBJ1-4; 7 nucleotides align to TRBD1. The CDR3 contains 15 residues. V lost 1 base, J lost 10 bases, and 9 bases stayed unmatched. Germline CDR1 reads MGHRA; CDR2 reads YSYEKL.

CDR3 in amino acids: CASSVGTGGGEQYF. CDR3 DNA: TGTGCCAGCAGCGTAGGAACGGGGGGCGGAGAGCAGTACTTC. This chain connects TRBV9 to TRBJ2-7; D is possibly TRBD2 (7 bases). CDR3 length: 14 amino acids. Trimming removed 0 bases from V and 7 bases from J, with 14 bases in between. Germline V gene lookup returns CDR1 SGDLS and CDR2 YYNGEE.

This clone turned up a few times. J is TRBJ2-2 and V is TRBV28; D unresolved. Between the trimmed V and J ends, which lost 2 bases and 4 bases, there was a span of 8 bases. Germline V lookup: CDR1 MDHEN, CDR2 SYDVKM. CDR3 size: 14 residues. CDR3 sequence (DNA): TGTGCCAGCAGTTTAGACCCAACCACCGGGGAGCTGTTTTTT. Protein: CASSLDPTTGELFF.

The chain links TRBV13 to TRBJ2-7; D unresolved. In germline, CDR1 is PRHDT, CDR2 FYEKMQ (reference sequence). The CDR3 is 14 residues long. Trimming took 0 bases from V and 2 from J, leaving 8 bases between them. The chain's CDR3 is CASSLGEPAYEQYF. CDR3 nucleotide sequence: TGTGCCAGCAGCTTAGGGGAGCCGGCCTACGAGCAGTACTTC.

The J gene is TRBJ1-1, the V gene TRBV19; D not resolved. Germline CDR1 LNHDA, CDR2 SQIVND (reference sequence). This CDR3 is built from 14 residues. Between the trimmed V and J ends, which lost 3 bases and 0 bases, there was a span of 8 bases. The CDR3 DNA is TGTGCCAGTAGTATGTCAGGTATGAACACTGAAGCTTTCTTT. Protein product: CASSMSGMNTEAFF.

V usage is TRBV6-1 and J usage is TRBJ2-7, with 9 positions matching TRBD1. Germline V gene sequence: CDR1 MNHNS, CDR2 SASEGT. J was trimmed by 1 base and V by 6 bases; bases with no gene match: 4. The CDR3 is made up of 14 amino acids. CDR3 nucleotide sequence: TGTGCCAGCAGCTTTGGACAGGGGTCCTACGAGCAGTACTTC. Amino acid sequence: CASSFGQGSYEQYF.

The gene calls are TRBV5-1 and TRBJ2-2; the D gene is possibly TRBD1 (8 bases). CDR1 and CDR2 (germline): SGHRS, YFSETQ. There are 15 residues in the CDR3. Trimming removed 5 bases at V and 5 bases at J, with 16 bases between. The CDR3 DNA reads as TGCGCCAGCAGGCGGGGGACAGGCGGTACCGGGGAGCTGTTTTTT. Translation: CASRRGTGGTGELFF.

The chain carries TRBV21-1 and TRBJ2-5; the table's D call TRBD1 went unverified against the DNA. TRBV21-1 has pseudogene status. This CDR3 contains 15 residues. This CDR3 is CASSGPPGQQETQYF. The CDR3 coding sequence is TGTGCCAGCAGCGGCCCCCCGGGACAGCAAGAGACCCAGTACTTC.

The V call is TRBV6-5, the J call TRBJ1-2; D call uncertain. Trimming stripped 5 bases from V and 4 bases from J, with 8 bases between. Germline CDR1 and CDR2: MNHEY and SVGAGI. The CDR3 totals 12 residues. CDR3 protein: CASSENGYGYTF. CDR3 nucleotide sequence: TGTGCCAGCAGTGAGAACGGCTATGGCTACACCTTC.

The CDR3 DNA reads as TGCGCCAGCAGCCCCGGGGGAGGGCTTAACTATGGCTACACCTTC. Protein sequence: CASSPGGGLNYGYTF. The chain carries TRBV4-3 and TRBJ1-2, with a tentative D call TRBD1 (5 bases). Germline V gene sequence: CDR1 LGHNA, CDR2 YSLEER. V dropped 4 bases and J dropped 1 base, with 13 bases sitting between them. CDR3 length: 15 residues.

This clone was counted a few times. The CDR3 coding sequence is TGTGCCAGCAGTCCAGCCCCAGGGCTCTATTCACCCCTCCACTTT. Protein: CASSPAPGLYSPLHF. The V gene is TRBV2, the J gene TRBJ1-6; tentatively, D is TRBD1 (5 bases). The V and J ends lost 5 bases and 8 bases respectively, with 16 bases between them. The CDR3 is made up of 15 amino acids. Germline values: CDR1 SNHLY, CDR2 FYNNEI.

The J gene is TRBJ1-1, the V gene TRBV12-1. TRBV12-1 represents a pseudogene. The CDR3 has 12 residues. The CDR3 DNA reads as TGTGCCAGCAGCCCCCTTACCACTGAAGCTTTCTTT. Its translation: CASSPLTTEAFF.

The rearrangement uses TRBV7-3 and TRBJ2-5; 13 positions match TRBD2. This CDR3 has 16 amino acids. The germline V gene has CDR1 SGHTA and CDR2 FQGTGA. V shed 4 bases, J shed 5 bases, and the junction held 7 bases outside the gene matches. CDR3 protein: CASSSQGLAGRETQYF. Here the CDR3 DNA reads TGTGCCAGCAGCTCCCAGGGACTAGCGGGACGGGAGACCCAGTACTTC.

This rearrangement joins TRBV6-4 to TRBJ1-4; unclear D gene. The ends were cut back, 4 bases at V and 7 bases at J, with 10 bases in the middle. CDR1 and CDR2 from the germline V gene are MRHNA and SNTAGT. The CDR3 length is 13 residues. The CDR3 DNA reads as TGTGCCAGCAGTGCGGGGAGTTGTGAAAAACTGTTTTTT. Amino acid sequence: CASSAGSCEKLFF.

The V call is TRBV4-1, the J call TRBJ2-6; 8 bases agree with TRBD1. V lost 4 bases, J lost 2 bases, and 4 bases stayed unmatched. The CDR3 covers 16 residues. Germline V gene data show CDR1 as MGHRA and CDR2 as YSYEKL. CDR3 residues: CASSRQDRAGANVLTF. The CDR3 DNA reads as TGCGCCAGCAGCCGCCAGGACAGGGCTGGGGCCAACGTCCTGACTTTC.

The rearrangement joins TRBV19 to TRBJ2-7, with TRBD1 matching over 9 bases. The germline gives CDR1 LNHDA, CDR2 SQIVND (reference sequence). V lost 5 bases, J lost 5 bases, and 10 bases stayed unmatched. The CDR3 is 15 amino acids. The CDR3 nucleotides read TGTGCCAGTAGTTCCAGATGGACAGGGGAGCACGAGCAGTACTTC. Residues: CASSSRWTGEHEQYF.

This clone was seen a single time. The gene calls are TRBV21-1 and TRBJ2-7. TRBV21-1 is a known pseudogene. The CDR3 contains 12 residues. The CDR3 loop is CASEGPYYEQYF. CDR3 in DNA: TGTGCCAGTGAAGGACCGTACTACGAGCAGTACTTC.

The chain uses TRBV5-4 and TRBJ1-1; tentatively, D is TRBD1 (5 bases). Trimming took 0 bases from V and 4 from J, leaving 13 bases between them. The CDR3 is 15 residues long. Germline V gene sequence: CDR1 SGHNT, CDR2 YYREEE (reference sequence). CDR3 nucleotides: TGTGCCAGCAGCTTGGCCGGGGCCCTAGGCACTGAAGCTTTCTTT. Translating it yields CASSLAGALGTEAFF.

The chain is built from TRBV6-1 and TRBJ2-7; the match to TRBD2 covers 8 bases. Germline CDR1 is MNHNS and CDR2 is SASEGT. This CDR3 contains 15 residues. V gave up 8 bases and J gave up 1 base; unmatched junction bases: 10. In DNA, the CDR3 is TGTGCCAGCTGGCTCGGGGCTAGCGGGTCCTACGAGCAGTACTTC. Its translation is CASWLGASGSYEQYF.

The rearrangement links TRBV5-1 to TRBJ1-2; 7 bases line up with TRBD1. The CDR3 totals 15 residues. Germline CDR1 is SGHRS and CDR2 is YFSETQ. V dropped 0 bases and J dropped 4; count of bases not matched to a gene: 6. The CDR3, as DNA: TGCGCCAGCAGCTTGGCCGGCAGGGGGGGCTATGGCTACACCTTC. Protein: CASSLAGRGGYGYTF.

The J gene is TRBJ1-5, the V gene TRBV6-5; D gene unclear. Trimming stripped 10 bases from V and 5 bases from J, with 12 bases between. This CDR3 region has 12 residues. In germline, CDR1 is MNHEY, CDR2 SVGAGI. This CDR3 is CATREPHQPQHF. CDR3 nucleotide sequence: TGTGCCACTAGGGAGCCCCATCAGCCCCAGCATTTT.

The chain uses TRBV6-1 and TRBJ2-3, with D uncertain. The CDR3 runs to 11 residues. The V gene lost 3 bases and the J gene lost 5 bases, with 3 bases spanning the gap. Germline-derived CDR1 and CDR2 are MNHNS and SASEGT. CDR3 region: CASSDGDTQYF. CDR3 nucleotides: TGTGCCAGCAGTGATGGAGATACGCAGTATTTT.

The J gene is TRBJ1-2, the V gene TRBV2, with TRBD1 as a possible D gene (5 bases). Germline assignment: CDR1 SNHLY and CDR2 FYNNEI. Trimming stripped 6 bases from V and 7 bases from J, with 15 bases between. The CDR3 is 13 amino acids. The CDR3 here is CASSAEGFFGYTF. The CDR3 DNA follows: TGTGCCAGCAGCGCCGAGGGGTTCTTTGGCTACACCTTC.

The sample holds a few counts of this clone. The chain has TRBV4-1 and TRBJ1-4; D unresolved. V dropped 1 base and J dropped 7 bases, with 7 bases sitting between them. CDR1 is MGHRA, CDR2 YSYEKL, per germline. The CDR3 totals 13 residues. CDR3 sequence: CASSQARGEKLFF. The CDR3 DNA sequence: TGCGCCAGCAGCCAAGCTCGGGGTGAAAAACTGTTTTTT.

The chain carries TRBV6-5 and TRBJ1-5, with 7 bases fitting TRBD1. The V segment lost 10 bases and the J segment 0 bases; nucleotides outside the gene matches: 6. Germline V gene data show CDR1 as MNHEY and CDR2 as SVGAGI. The CDR3 length is 14 residues. This CDR3 reads CATRGTLSNQPQHF. The CDR3 coding sequence is TGTGCCACCAGGGGGACGCTTAGCAATCAGCCCCAGCATTTT.